Listed below are T cell receptor beta chains from one sample, sequenced in a study of blood T cell repertoires in COVID-19. Sequencing used immunoSEQ multiplex PCR; TCRdb keeps in-frame clones, though not all of them. The sample lists roughly 130,000 clones, about 87% occurring once. The specimen was peripheral blood. The source is a human donor with COVID-19, enrolled during active disease. The donor label of this sample is uncertain. The CDR3 runs from the conserved cysteine through the conserved F or W. Fields, in order: V gene, J gene, clone size, D gene, CDR3 protein, CDR3 DNA. A D gene is named only where the DNA matches it firmly. Rows may omit the clone size; those that give it use once, few, many or a size class.

TRBV14,TRBJ2-2,.,.,CASSRRTGVRTGELFF,TGTGCCAGCAGCCGAAGAACGGGGGTTAGGACCGGGGAGCTGTTTTTT
TRBV6-6,TRBJ1-5,.,TRBD1,CASSQRQGGQPQHF,TGTGCCAGCAGTCAACGACAGGGTGGGCAGCCCCAGCATTTT
TRBV5-5,TRBJ1-5,.,.,CASIHSPGSNQPQHF,TGTGCCAGCATCCATTCCCCGGGGAGCAATCAGCCCCAGCATTTT
TRBV7-2,TRBJ2-2,.,.,CASSSMGAGNTGELFF,TGTGCCAGCAGCTCGATGGGGGCGGGGAACACCGGGGAGCTGTTTTTT
TRBV9,TRBJ1-6,.,.,CASSVTGQNSPLHF,TGTGCCAGCAGCGTAACAGGGCAGAATTCACCCCTCCACTTT
TRBV10-1,TRBJ1-1,.,.,CASKEEIAGDTEAFF,TGCGCCAGCAAGGAGGAGATTGCAGGCGACACTGAAGCTTTCTTT
TRBV20-1,TRBJ2-2,.,TRBD2,CSVSSTGLGGTGELFF,TGCAGTGTTAGTTCGACGGGACTGGGGGGGACCGGGGAGCTGTTTTTT
TRBV6-5,TRBJ1-2,.,.,CASSPTFPPNYGYTF,TGTGCCAGCAGCCCCACTTTCCCGCCCAACTATGGCTACACCTTC
TRBV19,TRBJ2-5,.,.,CASSPQWGPETQYF,TGTGCCAGTAGTCCCCAGTGGGGGCCAGAGACCCAGTACTTC
TRBV5-1,TRBJ2-7,.,.,CASSSEGYEQYF,TGCGCCAGCAGCTCAGAGGGTTACGAGCAGTACTTC
TRBV5-1,TRBJ1-2,.,TRBD1,CASSSGTGLMNYGYTF,TGCGCCAGCAGCTCGGGGACAGGGTTGATGAACTATGGCTACACCTTC
TRBV27,TRBJ2-4,.,TRBD1,CASSPPGQGNIQYF,TGTGCCAGCAGTCCCCCAGGACAGGGCAACATTCAGTACTTC
TRBV6-5,TRBJ2-7,.,.,CASSYPDRINEQYF,TGTGCCAGCAGTTATCCTGACAGGATCAACGAGCAGTACTTC
TRBV24-1,TRBJ2-7,.,.,CATSAQGYEQYF,TGTGCCACCAGTGCCCAGGGTTACGAGCAGTACTTC
TRBV4-1,TRBJ2-7,.,.,CASSQQFVRGPYEQYF,TGCGCCAGCAGCCAACAGTTCGTTCGAGGGCCCTACGAGCAGTACTTC
TRBV28,TRBJ2-2,few,.,CASSSLAVPKLFF,TGTGCCAGCAGTTCATTAGCGGTTCCCAAGCTGTTTTTT
TRBV27,TRBJ2-7,few,TRBD2,CASSLSASGRTLSYEQYF,TGTGCCAGCAGTTTATCGGCTAGCGGGCGAACTCTATCCTACGAGCAGTACTTC
TRBV27,TRBJ2-2,.,.,CASQTANTGELFF,TGTGCCAGCCAGACTGCGAACACCGGGGAGCTGTTTTTT
TRBV6-5,TRBJ1-6,.,.,CASTGMSATSPLHF,TGTGCCAGCACCGGGATGTCTGCGACGTCACCCCTCCACTTT
TRBV2,TRBJ1-1,.,.,CASREPRSSTEAFF,TGTGCCAGCAGGGAACCTAGGTCCAGCACTGAAGCTTTCTTT
TRBV7-6,TRBJ2-3,few,TRBD2,CASSERLAGDGTDTQYF,TGTGCCAGCAGCGAGAGACTAGCGGGGGACGGCACAGATACGCAGTATTTT
TRBV11-2,TRBJ1-5,.,.,CASSSEGQPQHF,TGTGCCAGCAGCTCCGAGGGTCAGCCCCAGCATTTT
TRBV6-4,TRBJ2-2,.,.,CASSDEGAGELFF,TGTGCCAGCAGTGATGAGGGCGCCGGGGAGCTGTTTTTT
TRBV28,TRBJ2-7,.,TRBD1,CASTSERTGVAEQYF,TGTGCCAGCACATCCGAGCGGACAGGGGTCGCCGAGCAGTACTTC
TRBV27,TRBJ1-2,.,.,CASSRGNYGYTF,TGTGCCAGCTCCAGGGGTAACTATGGCTACACCTTC
TRBV5-1,TRBJ2-3,.,TRBD1,CASSSGQVPTRDTQYF,TGCGCCAGCAGCAGCGGACAGGTCCCGACCAGAGATACGCAGTATTTT
TRBV19,TRBJ1-5,few,.,CASSIRGTSNQPQHF,TGTGCCAGTAGTATCCGGGGTACAAGCAATCAGCCCCAGCATTTT
TRBV18,TRBJ1-4,.,.,CASSAGRGEKLFF,TGTGCCAGCTCCGCCGGGCGGGGTGAAAAACTGTTTTTT
TRBV2,TRBJ2-4,.,.,CASSEFLGLAKNIQYF,TGTGCCAGCAGTGAATTTTTGGGGCTAGCCAAAAACATTCAGTACTTC
TRBV28,TRBJ1-1,.,.,CASSPPDTEAFF,TGTGCCAGCAGCCCCCCGGACACTGAAGCTTTCTTT
TRBV19,TRBJ2-5,.,TRBD1,CASSAQSTGGEETQYF,TGTGCCAGTAGTGCCCAATCGACAGGGGGGGAAGAGACCCAGTACTTC
TRBV7-2,TRBJ2-7,.,.,CASSLGGNEYF,TGTGCCAGCAGCTTAGGCGGGAACGAGTACTTC
TRBV5-1,TRBJ1-1,.,.,CASSWSLGRGTTEAFF,TGCGCCAGCAGCTGGAGTCTGGGGCGGGGGACCACTGAAGCTTTCTTT
TRBV2,TRBJ1-2,.,.,CASSGREGSRGYTF,TGTGCCAGCAGCGGCCGGGAGGGATCGAGGGGCTACACCTTC
TRBV19,TRBJ1-2,.,TRBD1,CASSIWAGGEGYGYTF,TGTGCCAGTAGTATTTGGGCAGGGGGAGAAGGCTATGGCTACACCTTC
TRBV5-1,TRBJ1-1,.,.,CASSTKQGNTEAFF,TGCGCCAGCAGTACGAAACAGGGGAACACTGAAGCTTTCTTT
TRBV7-9,TRBJ1-4,.,.,CASSAGRGDEKLFF,TGTGCCAGCAGTGCGGGACGGGGGGATGAAAAACTGTTTTTT
TRBV3-1/TRBV3-2,TRBJ1-4,once,TRBD1,CASSLRGQGIEELFF,TGTGCCAGCAGCCTGAGAGGACAGGGTATCGAGGAACTGTTTTTT
TRBV6-1,TRBJ2-1,.,.,CASSEAYRSNEQFF,TGTGCCAGCAGTGAAGCCTACAGGTCCAATGAGCAGTTCTTC
TRBV5-1,TRBJ2-7,once,TRBD2,CASSQLAGEYEQYF,TGCGCCAGCAGCCAGCTAGCGGGAGAGTACGAGCAGTACTTC
TRBV19,TRBJ2-1,.,TRBD1,CASSIWAGGFNNEQFF,TGTGCCAGTAGTATATGGGCAGGGGGATTTAACAATGAGCAGTTCTTC
TRBV11-3,TRBJ1-2,.,TRBD1,CASSPDRGSYGYTF,TGTGCCAGCAGCCCGGACAGGGGCAGCTATGGCTACACCTTC
TRBV11-3,TRBJ1-5,.,TRBD1,CASSSGTGEGQPQHF,TGTGCCAGCAGCTCCGGGACAGGAGAGGGGCAGCCCCAGCATTTT
TRBV5-6,TRBJ2-1,once,TRBD2,CASSPLLTSGEDNEQFF,TGTGCCAGCAGCCCCCTCTTGACTAGCGGGGAGGACAATGAGCAGTTCTTC
TRBV6-6,TRBJ1-1,few,.,CASSRDSRRTHTEAFF,TGTGCCAGCAGTCGAGACTCTCGCCGAACCCACACTGAAGCTTTCTTT
TRBV5-4,TRBJ1-1,.,TRBD1,CASSLGPGQGLKSAEAFF,TGTGCCAGCAGCTTGGGGCCGGGACAGGGACTCAAAAGCGCTGAAGCTTTCTTT
TRBV27,TRBJ1-6,.,TRBD1,CASSPRQGAKSPSSYNSPLHF,TGTGCCAGCAGTCCCAGACAGGGGGCTAAGTCGCCGAGCTCCTATAATTCACCCCTCCACTTT
TRBV7-3,TRBJ1-5,.,TRBD1,CASSLATGTGRADQPQHF,TGTGCCAGCAGCTTAGCCACCGGGACAGGGCGGGCGGATCAGCCCCAGCATTTT
TRBV11-2,TRBJ1-1,.,.,CASSLELAGGPPEAFF,TGTGCCAGCAGCTTAGAATTGGCGGGCGGCCCTCCCGAAGCTTTCTTT
TRBV9,TRBJ2-7,.,.,CASSEGQRAYEQYF,TGTGCCAGCAGCGAAGGACAGAGAGCCTACGAGCAGTACTTC
TRBV3-1/TRBV3-2,TRBJ1-1,.,.,CASSQTLNTEAFF,TGTGCCAGCAGCCAAACACTGAACACTGAAGCTTTCTTT
TRBV4-1,TRBJ2-5,.,TRBD2,CASSLAGAGETQYF,TGCGCCAGCAGCCTAGCGGGAGCTGGAGAGACCCAGTACTTC
TRBV19,TRBJ2-7,.,.,CASSFLTGYEQYF,TGTGCCAGTAGTTTCCTGACAGGCTACGAGCAGTACTTC